Listed below are T cell receptor beta chains from one sample, sequenced in a study of shared clonotypes between healthy human individuals. Generated by immunoSEQ multiplex PCR, the TCRdb table keeps only in-frame clones and is missing some. The sample includes roughly 500,000 clones, around 75% of them seen just once. The specimen was PBMCs. These receptors were obtained from a woman in her forties in good health. Some clones in this sample may be carry-over from other donors' samples. Both conserved end residues are part of each CDR3. A D gene is named only where the DNA matches it firmly. Clone size is given for some rows only: seen once, a few or many times, or a class if the clone is expanded.

clone size	D gene	J gene	V gene	CDR3 DNA	CDR3 protein
-	-	TRBJ2-3	TRBV7-3	TGTGCCAGCAGCTCCGGGACATCTCGCACAGATACGCAGTATTTT	CASSSGTSRTDTQYF
few	-	TRBJ2-7	TRBV7-8	TGTGCCAGCAGCTTATGGGGCAGCGGTTCCTACGAGCAGTACTTC	CASSLWGSGSYEQYF
many	-	TRBJ1-3	TRBV29-1	TGCAGCGTTGAAGTAGGAGGAGCTGGAAACACCATATATTTT	CSVEVGGAGNTIYF
-	TRBD2	TRBJ2-7	TRBV7-2	TGTGCCAGCAGCTTAGTCGGCGGGGGGGGCTCCTACGAGCAGTACTTC	CASSLVGGGGSYEQYF
-	-	TRBJ1-2	TRBV7-2	TGTGCCTGCAGCTCAGAGGCTATGGATACTAACTATGGCTACACCTTC	CACSSEAMDTNYGYTF
-	-	TRBJ2-5	TRBV2	TGTGCCAGCATGCCCGTGACTAGACTCCAAGAGACCCAGTACTTC	CASMPVTRLQETQYF
-	-	TRBJ1-5	TRBV19	TGTGCCAGTACTTTGTTGACAGGAACGAGCAATCAGCCCCAGCATTTT	CASTLLTGTSNQPQHF
once	-	TRBJ1-4	TRBV4-1	TGCGCCAGCAGCCTGCAGATGAATGAAAAACTGTTTTTT	CASSLQMNEKLFF
-	TRBD2	TRBJ2-1	TRBV9	TGTGCCAGCGGGCTAGCGGGAGGAATCGGTAGTGAGCAGTTCTTC	CASGLAGGIGSEQFF
once	TRBD1	TRBJ2-7	TRBV28	TGTGCCAGCAGGGACAGGGGGAGCTCCTACGAGCAGTACTTC	CASRDRGSSYEQYF
-	-	TRBJ2-7	TRBV28	TGTGCCAGCAGGCCGGAGTATACCTACGAGCAGTACTTC	CASRPEYTYEQYF
-	-	TRBJ2-1	TRBV6-5	TGTGCCAGCCATAGCGGTGGGTCGTCCGCTGAGCAGTTCTTC	CASHSGGSSAEQFF
few	TRBD1	TRBJ2-1	TRBV7-9	TGTGCCAGCAGCGCGGGACAGGGGTACAATGAGCAGTTCTTC	CASSAGQGYNEQFF
-	TRBD1	TRBJ2-7	TRBV6-1	TGTGCCAGCAGTGAGGACAGGACAGGGTCCTACGAGCAGTACTTC	CASSEDRTGSYEQYF
-	TRBD1	TRBJ2-7	TRBV18	TGTGCCAGCTCACCCGGACAGGGGGGGACCTACGAGCAGTACTTC	CASSPGQGGTYEQYF
-	-	TRBJ2-3	TRBV10-2	TGCGCCAGCAGGGGGGAGCCCCTCGGTACGCAGTATTTT	CASRGEPLGTQYF
-	TRBD2	TRBJ2-4	TRBV28	TGTGCCGCCCAAGCGGGAGGGGCCAAAAACATTCAGTACTTC	CAAQAGGAKNIQYF
-	TRBD2	TRBJ2-7	TRBV7-2	TGTGCCAGCAGCTCCCCTTCCGGGAGGGCCTACGAGCAGTACTTC	CASSSPSGRAYEQYF
-	TRBD2	TRBJ2-1	TRBV6-1	TGTGCCAGCAGCACTAGCGGGAGTTTCCATGAGCAGTTCTTC	CASSTSGSFHEQFF
few	-	TRBJ2-7	TRBV4-2	TGTGCCAGCAGCCACCTTGGACCCGGCTACGAGCAGTACTTC	CASSHLGPGYEQYF
-	-	TRBJ2-2	TRBV6-5	TGTGCCAGCAGCCTTTCGGGAGTAGAAACCGGGGAGCTGTTTTTT	CASSLSGVETGELFF
many	-	TRBJ2-5	TRBV5-1	TGCGCCAGCAGCTTGGAAGGGAACTCCCAAGAGACCCAGTACTTC	CASSLEGNSQETQYF
-	-	TRBJ1-2	TRBV29-1	TGCAGCGTTGAAGTGAGTCCGGGGGCAATTGGCTACACCTTC	CSVEVSPGAIGYTF
few	TRBD1	TRBJ2-2	TRBV25-1	TGTGCCAGCAGTGTGGCAGGGGGCGCTTTTATTCACGGGGAGCTGTTTTTT	CASSVAGGAFIHGELFF
-	-	TRBJ2-6	TRBV6-5	TGTGCCAGCAGTTACTTCACCGGGGCCAACGTCCTGACTTTC	CASSYFTGANVLTF
-	-	TRBJ1-2	TRBV28	TGTGCCAGCCACAGCTATGGCTACACCTTC	CASHSYGYTF
few	-	TRBJ1-5	TRBV7-6	TGTGCCAGCAGCTTAGTTACAGGGTCAGTTCGGCCCCAGCATTTT	CASSLVTGSVRPQHF
-	TRBD1	TRBJ1-5	TRBV2	TGTGCCAGCAACCAACAGGGGAATCAGCCCCAGCATTTT	CASNQQGNQPQHF
-	TRBD1	TRBJ1-2	TRBV4-3	TGCGCCAGCAGCCAAGACGGGACAGGGGCCAACTATGGCTACACCTTC	CASSQDGTGANYGYTF
-	TRBD2	TRBJ2-3	TRBV10-3	TGTGCCATCAGTGAGTCTCCGGGAGGGCCCGATACGCAGTATTTT	CAISESPGGPDTQYF
-	-	TRBJ2-7	TRBV7-9	TGTGCCAGCAGCTTAGCCGGGGACGACCAGTGTCGTTTC	CASSLAGDDQCRF
few	-	TRBJ2-1	TRBV7-9	TGTGCCAGCAGCTTAGTTCAGGGATCTTGGAATGAGCAGTTCTTC	CASSLVQGSWNEQFF
-	TRBD1	TRBJ2-5	TRBV20-1	TGCAGTGGAGACAGGGGTGGGACCCAGTACTTC	CSGDRGGTQYF
-	TRBD2	TRBJ2-3	TRBV2	TGTGCCAGCAGTGAAGCGAGAATAGCGGGAGACCCGTATTTT	CASSEARIAGDPYF
few	TRBD1	TRBJ1-4	TRBV19	TGTGCCAGTAGTACGGACAGGGGGGAAAAACTGTTTTTT	CASSTDRGEKLFF
few	TRBD2	TRBJ2-1	TRBV4-2	TGTGCCAGCAGCGTTAGCGGGAGGGCAAATGAGCAGTTCTTC	CASSVSGRANEQFF
once	-	TRBJ2-3	TRBV19	TGTGCCAGTAGGGCGAACACGGGACTTCGAGATACGCAGTATTTT	CASRANTGLRDTQYF
-	-	TRBJ2-3	TRBV18	TGTGCCAGCCAAACGAGGGCTGCAGATACGCAGTATTTT	CASQTRAADTQYF